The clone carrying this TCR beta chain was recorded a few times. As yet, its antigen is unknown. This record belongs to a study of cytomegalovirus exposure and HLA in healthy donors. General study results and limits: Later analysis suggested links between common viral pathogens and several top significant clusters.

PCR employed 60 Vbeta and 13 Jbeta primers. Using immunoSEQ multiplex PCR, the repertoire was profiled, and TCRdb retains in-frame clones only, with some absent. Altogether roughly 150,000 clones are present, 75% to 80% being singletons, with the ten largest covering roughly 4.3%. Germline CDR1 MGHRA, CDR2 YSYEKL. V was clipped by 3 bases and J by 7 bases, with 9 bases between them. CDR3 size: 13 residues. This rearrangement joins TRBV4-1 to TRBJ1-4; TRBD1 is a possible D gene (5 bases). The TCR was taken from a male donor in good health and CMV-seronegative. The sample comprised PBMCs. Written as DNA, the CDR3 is TGCGCCAGCAGCCAGTGGAGGGGTGAAAAACTGTTTTTT. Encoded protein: CASSQWRGEKLFF.